Each of the 30 T cell receptor beta chains below was sequenced from the same sample in a study of control samples from healthy donors and cancer patients. Method: immunoSEQ multiplex PCR; TCRdb's copy keeps in-frame clones and lacks some. The repertoire includes roughly 130,000 clones, around nine tenths of them detected once, and approximately 3.2% sits in the top ten. The sample consisted of blood. These receptors originate from a man aged 45-60 years in good health.

The chain is built from TRBV5-8 and TRBJ1-2, with a possible D match to TRBD1 (5 bases). Germline assignment: CDR1 SGHTS and CDR2 YDEGEE. The CDR3 covers 13 residues. The V and J ends lost 3 bases and 3 bases respectively, with 9 bases between them. CDR3 loop: CASSWGVDYGYTF. Here the CDR3 DNA reads TGTGCCAGCAGCTGGGGGGTTGACTATGGCTACACCTTC.

The CDR3 coding sequence is TGTGCCAGCAGACACTCAGCTGATGGCTACACCTTC. It codes for CASRHSADGYTF. V gene TRBV25-1 combines with J gene TRBJ1-2; D is undetermined. Germline V gene lookup returns CDR1 MGHDK and CDR2 SYGVNS. This CDR3 contains 12 residues. Trimming shortened V by 6 bases and J by 6 bases, and 11 bases separated the two germline ends.

The chain links TRBV5-1 to TRBJ1-2; TRBD1 aligns across 7 bases. After removal of 3 bases from V and 1 base from J, the junction contained 9 bases not matched to a gene. CDR1 is SGHRS and CDR2 is YFSETQ in the germline V gene. The CDR3 has 16 amino acids. This chain's CDR3 is CASSWGLNRGNYGYTF. CDR3 DNA: TGCGCCAGCAGCTGGGGACTAAACAGGGGTAACTATGGCTACACCTTC.

The genes are TRBV10-3 and TRBJ1-1; D is unresolved. Germline V gene sequence: CDR1 ENHRY, CDR2 SYGVKD. The CDR3 totals 15 residues. V lost 1 base and J 1 base, leaving 10 bases between the germline ends. As DNA, the CDR3 is TGTGCCATCAGTGAGTATCTGGGCAAGAACACTGAAGCTTTCTTT. Residues: CAISEYLGKNTEAFF.

The chain uses TRBV24-1 and TRBJ1-5; TRBD1 matches 9 bases. The CDR3 has 16 amino acids. V shed 4 bases and J 4 bases; nucleotides not matched to a gene: 7. Germline CDR1 KGHDR, CDR2 SFDVKD. In DNA, the CDR3 is TGTGCCACCAGTGAAGCCGGGACAGGGTCAAATCAGCCCCAGCATTTT. It codes for CATSEAGTGSNQPQHF.

CDR3 region: CASSQDPGDFNYGYTF. The CDR3 DNA reads as TGTGCCAGCAGCCAAGACCCAGGGGATTTTAACTATGGCTACACCTTC. The rearrangement uses TRBV4-2 and TRBJ1-2; perhaps TRBD1 as D (6 bases). The CDR3 loop spans 16 amino acids. The germline CDR1 and CDR2 sequences are LGHNA and YNFKEQ. The V gene lost 0 bases and the J gene lost 1 base, with 12 bases spanning the gap.

The CDR3 DNA reads as TGTGCCAGCACGCGGACCGACCAATCTGAAAAACTGTTTTTT. It is translated as CASTRTDQSEKLFF. V gene TRBV2 combines with J gene TRBJ1-4; unclear D gene. The CDR3 contains 14 residues. Trimming took 7 bases from V and 7 from J, leaving 16 bases between them. Germline CDR1 SNHLY, CDR2 FYNNEI. Together with reference TRBV2 and TRBJ1-4, the CDR3 gives the full variable domain: EPEVTQTPSHQVTQMGQEVILRCVPISNHLYFYWYRQILGQKVEFLVSFYNNEISEKSEIFDDQFSVERPDGSNFTLKIRSTKLEDSAMYFCASTRTDQSEKLFFGSGTQLSVL.

Here the CDR3 reads CASSEGTELRGQYF. The CDR3 region has the DNA TGCGCCAGCAGCGAGGGGACAGAACTACGAGGGCAGTACTTC. This chain joins TRBV5-1 and TRBJ2-7; 7 bases match TRBD1. The length of the CDR3 is 14 residues. From germline, CDR1 is SGHRS and CDR2 YFSETQ. V lost 4 bases, J lost 9 bases, and 13 bases stayed unmatched.

This clone came up once. The chain carries TRBV5-6 and TRBJ1-6; TRBD1 aligns across 9 bases. The trim removed 1 base at V and 7 bases at J, leaving 3 bases unmatched. The CDR3 is made up of 15 amino acids. CDR1 and CDR2 from the germline V gene are SGHDT and YYEEEE. DNA for the CDR3: TGTGCCAGCAGCTTGAACAGGGGGCTGAATTCACCCCTCCACTTT. It codes for CASSLNRGLNSPLHF.

The rearrangement joins TRBV10-1 to TRBJ2-7; D possibly corresponds to TRBD2 (7 bases). Germline loops: CDR1 WNHNN, CDR2 SYGVQD (reference sequence). V was pared by 6 bases and J by 3 bases, with 9 bases between. The CDR3 loop spans 12 amino acids. The CDR3 sequence is CASSGGHYEQYF. CDR3 coding DNA: TGCGCCAGCAGCGGGGGGCACTACGAGCAGTACTTC.

V is TRBV6-6 and J is TRBJ2-1; TRBD2 is a possible D gene (6 bases). V gave up 1 base and J gave up 0 bases, with 7 bases separating them. CDR1 MNHNY and CDR2 SVGAGI come from the germline V gene (reference sequence). This CDR3 contains 15 residues. CDR3 amino acids: CASSYLTSSYNEQFF. CDR3 nucleotides: TGTGCCAGCAGTTACTTGACTAGCTCCTACAATGAGCAGTTCTTC.

V usage is TRBV1 and J usage is TRBJ1-1; the table's D call of TRBD1 was not tested on the DNA. TRBV1 counts as a pseudogene. The CDR3 length is 15 residues. CDR3 coding DNA: TGCACCAGCAGCCAAATAGGACAGGTGAACACTGAAGCTTTCTTT. As protein: CTSSQIGQVNTEAFF.

The genes are TRBV24-1 and TRBJ2-7; D is perhaps TRBD2 (5 bases). The CDR3 totals 15 residues. Germline V gene data show CDR1 as KGHDR and CDR2 as SFDVKD. Between the trimmed V and J ends, which lost 8 bases and 5 bases, there was a span of 21 bases. The DNA of the CDR3 is TGTGCCACCATAACCCCCCCCGGGGATCGGGACGAGCAGTACTTC. Translated: CATITPPGDRDEQYF.

The V gene is TRBV3-1 (or the pseudogene TRBV3-2), the J gene TRBJ2-5; 8 bases align to TRBD2. V shed 4 bases and J 5 bases; nucleotides not matched to a gene: 12. This CDR3 is built from 16 residues. Germline V gene lookup returns CDR1 LGHDT and CDR2 YNNKEL (reference sequence). In nucleotides, the CDR3 is TGTGCCAGCAGCCCGGGGGATAGCGGGGCAGGCGAGACCCAGTACTTC. Translated: CASSPGDSGAGETQYF.

This clone was observed a single time. CDR3 residues: CASSGRLTDTQYF. CDR3 in DNA: TGTGCCAGCAGTGGTCGACTAACAGATACGCAGTATTTT. The chain is built from TRBV27 and TRBJ2-3; tentatively, D is TRBD2 (5 bases). Germline CDR1 MNHEY, CDR2 SMNVEV (reference sequence). The V end lost 5 bases, the J end lost 3 bases, and 9 bases lay between the germline ends. There are 13 residues in the CDR3.

The V gene is TRBV2, the J gene TRBJ2-7, with D maybe TRBD1 (6 bases). V was shortened by 6 bases and J by 3 bases, with 9 bases between the two germline ends. This CDR3 is 12 amino acids long. Per the germline V gene, CDR1 is SNHLY and CDR2 is FYNNEI. Here the CDR3 reads CASRGDNYEQYF. The CDR3 DNA follows: TGTGCCAGCAGGGGGGACAACTACGAGCAGTACTTC.

The chain recombines TRBV7-7 with TRBJ2-5; D tentatively fits TRBD1 or TRBD2 (6 bases each). The CDR3 runs to 15 residues. Germline V gene sequence: CDR1 SSHAT, CDR2 FNYEAQ (reference sequence). Deletions cut 3 bases from V and 4 bases from J, with 15 bases between. The CDR3 loop is CASSFGGLMSETQYF. Written as DNA, the CDR3 is TGTGCCAGCAGCTTTGGGGGGCTAATGTCAGAGACCCAGTACTTC.

This chain joins TRBV12-3 or TRBV12-4 and TRBJ2-7; TRBD1 matches 8 bases. This CDR3 region has 13 residues. Trimming removed 9 bases from V and 2 bases from J; junction bases left unmatched: 6. For the CDR3, the DNA is TGTGCCAGTGGACAGGGAATGGCCTACGAGCAGTACTTC. Its translation: CASGQGMAYEQYF.

This clone was seen a handful of times. The chain recombines TRBV6-5 with TRBJ1-1; D gene unclear. Trimming left V 6 bases short and J 1 base short, with 12 bases between. Germline CDR1 and CDR2: MNHEY and SVGAGI. The CDR3 totals 14 residues. The CDR3 here is CASSDTLGNTEAFF. For the CDR3, the DNA is TGTGCCAGCAGCGACACGTTAGGGAACACTGAAGCTTTCTTT.

The chain carries TRBV3-1 (or the pseudogene TRBV3-2) and TRBJ2-7; 7 positions agree with TRBD1. Germline V CDR1 and CDR2: LGHDT, YNNKEL (reference sequence). V shed 4 bases and J 1 base; nucleotides not matched to a gene: 4. This CDR3 region has 14 residues. CDR3 sequence reads: CASSLQGPSYEQYF. The CDR3 bases are TGTGCCAGCAGCCTACAGGGGCCTTCCTACGAGCAGTACTTC.

V and J are TRBV11-2 and TRBJ2-5, with 11 bases that match TRBD1. Germline CDR1 reads SGHAT; CDR2 reads FQNNGV. The CDR3 sequence is 14 residues long. Trimming took 5 bases from V and 5 from J; bases not matched to a gene: 4. The CDR3 spells CASSKDRGRETQYF. Written as DNA, the CDR3 is TGTGCCAGCAGCAAGGACAGGGGGCGCGAGACCCAGTACTTC.

In its sample, this clone was seen once. This chain links TRBV4-2 with TRBJ1-4; TRBD1 agrees at 7 bases. With V trimmed by 0 bases and J by 3 bases, 4 bases remained unmatched. CDR1 LGHNA and CDR2 YNFKEQ come from the germline V gene. The CDR3 consists of 16 residues. The CDR3 DNA reads TGTGCCAGCAGCCAAGATCCAGGGGGTTCTAATGAAAAACTGTTTTTT. Translating it yields CASSQDPGGSNEKLFF.

This chain joins TRBV7-9 and TRBJ2-1; possibly TRBD1 for D (6 bases). Germline V CDR1 and CDR2: SEHNR, FQNEAQ (reference sequence). The V and J ends lost 5 bases and 1 base respectively, with 12 bases between them. The CDR3 sequence is 15 residues long. The CDR3 here is CASSLTGNSYNEQFF. DNA for the CDR3: TGTGCCAGCAGCCTAACAGGGAATTCCTACAATGAGCAGTTCTTC.

The chain carries TRBV29-1 and TRBJ2-7, with D possibly being TRBD1 (6 bases). Trimming took off 5 bases at V and 0 bases at J, with 14 bases between the two ends. The CDR3 spans 14 residues. CDR1 and CDR2 from the germline V gene are SQVTM and ANQGSEA. The CDR3 DNA follows: TGCAGCGTTACCGGACAGTCGTCCTCCTACGAGCAGTACTTC. It is translated as CSVTGQSSSYEQYF.

The chain uses TRBV2 and TRBJ1-5; perhaps TRBD1 as D (6 bases). The V gene lost 2 bases and the J gene lost 8 bases, with 16 bases spanning the gap. The germline V gene has CDR1 SNHLY and CDR2 FYNNEI. There are 15 residues in the CDR3. DNA for the CDR3: TGTGCCAGCAGTGAATTGGTGGCAGGGGAAAAGCCCCAGCATTTT. It translates to CASSELVAGEKPQHF. The variable domain in full, with the rest retrieved from reference TRBV2 and TRBJ1-5, is EPEVTQTPSHQVTQMGQEVILRCVPISNHLYFYWYRQILGQKVEFLVSFYNNEISEKSEIFDDQFSVERPDGSNFTLKIRSTKLEDSAMYFCASSELVAGEKPQHFGDGTRLSIL.

The V gene is TRBV7-9, the J gene TRBJ2-5, with D possibly TRBD1 on 5 matching bases. V was cut by 1 base and J by 9 bases, with 18 bases left in between. The CDR3 is 15 residues long. Germline values: CDR1 SEHNR, CDR2 FQNEAQ (reference sequence). The CDR3, as DNA: TGTGCCAGCAGCTTAGAGCAGGGCCCTGGGTCGGCCCAGTACTTC. This encodes CASSLEQGPGSAQYF.

The V and J genes are TRBV28 and TRBJ2-3; D remains ambiguous. The CDR3 runs 13 residues. V gave up 1 base and J gave up 5 bases, with 7 bases separating them. CDR1 is MDHEN and CDR2 is SYDVKM in the germline V gene. The CDR3 here is CASSLSARDTQYF. As DNA, the CDR3 is TGTGCCAGCAGTTTATCGGCCCGAGATACGCAGTATTTT.

This sequence joins TRBV3-1 (or the pseudogene TRBV3-2) and TRBJ2-3; 12 bases match TRBD2. Trimming removed 4 bases from V and 7 bases from J; junction bases left unmatched: 12. CDR1 and CDR2 from the germline V gene are LGHDT and YNNKEL (reference sequence). The CDR3 loop spans 17 amino acids. This CDR3 reads CASSPTLAGGLGNTQYF. The DNA for the CDR3 is TGTGCCAGCAGCCCAACCCTAGCGGGGGGGCTCGGGAATACGCAGTATTTT.

The CDR3 sequence is CASSFVTGTEETQYF. CDR3 in DNA: TGTGCCAGCAGTTTTGTAACAGGGACGGAAGAGACCCAGTACTTC. J is TRBJ2-5 and V is TRBV27; a weak D match, TRBD1 (6 bases). Germline assignment: CDR1 MNHEY and CDR2 SMNVEV (reference sequence). V dropped 3 bases and J dropped 3 bases, with 14 bases sitting between them. The CDR3 sequence is 15 residues long.

V and J are TRBV4-1 and TRBJ1-3; maybe TRBD1 (5 bases). CDR1 MGHRA and CDR2 YSYEKL come from the germline V gene. The CDR3 runs 15 residues. Trimming stripped 1 base from V and 1 base from J, with 8 bases between. The DNA for the CDR3 is TGCGCCAGCAGCCAAGCCAGGGAATCTGGAAACACCATATATTTT. It is translated as CASSQARESGNTIYF.